One sample yielded the 8 T cell receptor beta chains listed below, sequenced in a study of blood T cells in healthy people across ages. A second PCR of 7 to 11 cycles used a sample-barcoded 5' primer and a J-beta primer mix. TCRdb redid the calling of the 5' RACE reads with MiXCR, one entry per CDR3 protein. The sample holds roughly 1,700,000 distinct CDR3 sequences; over 25% are singletons and the top ten take around 7.7%. Material for sequencing was blood. The receptors originated from a woman between 25 and 40 years old in good health.

This clonotype was detected only a few times. This chain connects TRBV7-9 to TRBJ2-4; 8 nucleotides align to TRBD2. The V segment lost 2 bases and the J segment 14 bases; nucleotides outside the gene matches: 8. The CDR3 loop spans 13 amino acids. Germline-derived CDR1 and CDR2 are SEHNR and FQNEAQ (reference sequence). CDR3 in amino acids: CASSLTLAGREYF. DNA of the CDR3: TGTGCCAGCAGCTTAACCCTAGCGGGTAGGGAGTACTTC. Full variable domain (missing parts from reference TRBV7-9 and TRBJ2-4): DTGVSQNPRHKITKRGQNVTFRCDPISEHNRLYWYRQTLGQGPEFLTYFQNEAQLEKSRLLSDRFSAERPKGSFSTLEIQRTEQGDSAMYLCASSLTLAGREYFGAGTRLSVL.

With regard to this clonotype: This could be a read error, since a much larger clone is one nucleotide away. This CDR3 reads CASSLVTARDCTF. CDR3 nucleotides: TGTGCCAGCAGTTTAGTAACCGCCCGGGACTGCACCTTC. The V call is TRBV28, the J call TRBJ1-2, with TRBD1 as a possible D gene (5 bases). Germline CDR1 is MDHEN and CDR2 is SYDVKM. This CDR3 region has 13 residues. V gave up 2 bases and J gave up 13 bases, with 17 bases separating them.

This clonotype turned up a few times. The chain combines TRBV20-1 with TRBJ1-2; no reliable D call. V was cut by 6 bases and J by 2 bases, with 13 bases left in between. CDR1 and CDR2 (germline): DFQATT, SNEGSKA (reference sequence). This CDR3 is 13 amino acids long. CDR3 nucleotide sequence: TGCAGTGCACCCCGGGGTCTGAACTATGGCTACACCTTC. Encoded protein: CSAPRGLNYGYTF.

The V gene is TRBV11-2, the J gene TRBJ2-7; D remains ambiguous. The CDR3 loop spans 11 amino acids. Germline values: CDR1 SGHAT, CDR2 FQNNGV. Trimming pared 2 bases from V and 6 bases from J, leaving 5 bases between. This CDR3 is CASSLIFEQYF. For the CDR3, the DNA is TGTGCCAGCAGCTTAATTTTCGAGCAGTACTTC.

This clonotype showed up just a few times. The chain links TRBV7-2 to TRBJ2-5; D might be TRBD1 (6 bases). CDR1 is SGHTA, CDR2 FQGNSA, per germline. The CDR3 loop spans 14 amino acids. V shed 8 bases and J shed 2 bases, with 15 bases lying between them. The CDR3 spells CASGLGGQQETQYF. In DNA form, the CDR3 reads TGTGCCAGCGGCCTAGGCGGACAGCAAGAGACCCAGTACTTC.

The genes are TRBV6-5 and TRBJ1-5; D remains unclear. The V end lost 6 bases, the J end lost 3 bases, and 15 bases lay between the germline ends. The germline V gene encodes CDR1 MNHEY and CDR2 SVGAGI. The CDR3 loop spans 15 amino acids. CDR3 sequence: CASRPQRFVNQPQHF. DNA for the CDR3: TGTGCCAGCAGACCACAGCGGTTTGTCAATCAGCCCCAGCATTTT.

The chain employs TRBV6-6 and TRBJ2-7; TRBD1 aligns across 7 bases. Germline V gene sequence: CDR1 MNHNY, CDR2 SVGAGI (reference sequence). CDR3 length equals 15 residues. Unmatched junction bases numbered 11, after V lost 4 bases and J lost 5 bases. The chain's CDR3 is CASSLNRGPPHEQYF. CDR3 bases: TGTGCCAGCAGTTTAAACAGGGGCCCCCCTCACGAGCAGTACTTC.

The CDR3, as DNA: TGTGCCAGCAGTGAAGAGCAGTGGGAGTACTTC. It is translated as CASSEEQWEYF. The rearrangement joins TRBV2 to TRBJ2-4, with D unresolved. V lost 1 base, J lost 14 bases, and 9 bases lay in between. Germline CDR1 SNHLY, CDR2 FYNNEI. CDR3 length equals 11 residues.